These 8 T cell receptor beta chains share one sample of origin, sequenced in a study of beta chain features in type 1 diabetes. Expressed TCRB transcripts were sequenced after all isolated RNA was converted to cDNA. Method: immunoSEQ multiplex PCR; TCRdb's copy keeps in-frame clones and lacks some. The profile shows roughly 290,000 clones, 7% to 9% of them singletons. The specimen sequenced was central memory CD4+ T cells from blood. These receptors were obtained from a woman younger than 35 in good health.

This clone was counted only a few times. The V gene is TRBV7-2, the J gene TRBJ2-1; 12 bases map to TRBD2. V dropped 1 base and J dropped 7; count of bases not matched to a gene: 11. This CDR3 comprises 18 residues. CDR1 is SGHTA, CDR2 FQGNSA, per germline. CDR3 amino acids: CASSLGFLAGGVENEQFF. Here the CDR3 DNA reads TGTGCCAGCAGCTTAGGGTTCCTAGCGGGAGGGGTAGAGAATGAGCAGTTCTTC.

The chain carries TRBV18 and TRBJ1-3; TRBD1 matches at 11 bases. The length of the CDR3 is 16 residues. Germline V gene lookup returns CDR1 KGHSH and CDR2 LQKENI. The trim removed 6 bases at V and 1 base at J, leaving 5 bases unmatched. CDR3 nucleotides: TGTGCCAGCTCCCGGACAGGGGGCGTATCTGGAAACACCATATATTTT. It translates to CASSRTGGVSGNTIYF.

The V and J genes are TRBV7-8 and TRBJ1-1; 8 bases line up with TRBD1. The germline V gene has CDR1 SGHVS and CDR2 FQNEAQ. The V gene end was trimmed by 6 bases and the J gene end by 0 bases; junction bases not matched to a gene: 9. The CDR3 extends over 16 amino acids. Here the CDR3 DNA reads TGTGCCAGCAGGGTACACTGGACAGGGCTGAACACTGAAGCTTTCTTT. Its translation is CASRVHWTGLNTEAFF.

This clone showed up just a few times. V and J are TRBV5-1 and TRBJ1-1; D gene ambiguous. This CDR3 region has 13 residues. Germline lookup yields CDR1 SGHRS and CDR2 YFSETQ. Trimming cost V 0 bases and J 7 bases, with 10 bases left between them. As DNA, the CDR3 is TGCGCCAGCAGCTTGGAGTGGTCAGGTGAAGCTTTCTTT. It encodes CASSLEWSGEAFF.

This clone was picked up many times. The J gene is TRBJ2-1, the V gene TRBV7-2; TRBD2 might be the D (5 bases). The germline CDR1 and CDR2 sequences are SGHTA and FQGNSA. The CDR3 loop spans 14 amino acids. V lost 5 bases and J 6 bases, leaving 14 bases between the germline ends. The CDR3 sequence: CASSAGPLANEQFF. In DNA, the CDR3 is TGTGCCAGCAGCGCCGGCCCTCTAGCCAATGAGCAGTTCTTC.

This clone was observed a handful of times. The chain carries TRBV29-1 and TRBJ2-7, with 8 bases identical to TRBD1. The germline V gene has CDR1 SQVTM and CDR2 ANQGSEA. The CDR3 has 13 amino acids. The V gene end was trimmed by 6 bases and the J gene end by 4 bases; junction bases not matched to a gene: 8. The DNA of the CDR3 is TGCAGCGTAGGACAGGGTTATGGGTACGAGCAGTACTTC. Residues: CSVGQGYGYEQYF.

This clone was recorded many times. V usage is TRBV11-3 and J usage is TRBJ2-2; possibly TRBD1 for D (5 bases). The V gene's germline CDR1 is SGHNT and CDR2 YENEEA. Trimming took off 3 bases at V and 1 base at J, with 6 bases between the two ends. This CDR3 contains 14 residues. CDR3 residues: CASSFGQNTGELFF. DNA of the CDR3: TGTGCCAGCAGCTTCGGACAGAACACCGGGGAGCTGTTTTTT.

The table lists this clone with a few counts. V usage is TRBV11-1 and J usage is TRBJ2-3; D uncertain. The CDR3 covers 13 residues. The germline V gene encodes CDR1 SGHAT and CDR2 FQDESV (reference sequence). V lost 0 bases, J lost 4 bases, and 5 bases lay in between. CDR3 DNA sequence: TGTGCCAGCAGCTTAGCAGGGCCAGATACGCAGTATTTT. Translation: CASSLAGPDTQYF.